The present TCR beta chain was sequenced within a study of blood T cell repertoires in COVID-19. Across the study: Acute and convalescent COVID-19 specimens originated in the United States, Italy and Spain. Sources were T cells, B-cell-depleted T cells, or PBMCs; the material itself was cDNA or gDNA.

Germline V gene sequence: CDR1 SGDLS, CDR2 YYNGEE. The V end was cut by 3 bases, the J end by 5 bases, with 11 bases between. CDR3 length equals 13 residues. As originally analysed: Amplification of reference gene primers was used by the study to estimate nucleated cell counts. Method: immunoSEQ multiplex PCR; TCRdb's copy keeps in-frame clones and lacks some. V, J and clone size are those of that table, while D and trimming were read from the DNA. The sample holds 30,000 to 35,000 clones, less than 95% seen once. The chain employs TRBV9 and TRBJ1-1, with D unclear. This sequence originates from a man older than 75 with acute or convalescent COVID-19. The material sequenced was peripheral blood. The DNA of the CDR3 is TGTGCCAGCAGCGGTCACGGTGAGACTGAAGCTTTCTTT. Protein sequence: CASSGHGETEAFF.